The 15 T cell receptor beta chains below come from one sample, sequenced in a study of T cells expressing NK-cell markers (dated by TCRdb to 2020 to 2022). Receptors were amplified or captured by 5' RACE. The sample was run on an Illumina HiSeq 2000. After the reads were reprocessed by TCRdb, one entry was made per CDR3 protein sequence, with no DNA. This sample's table carries under 500,000 distinct CDR3 sequences. The top ten constitute 6% to 8% of the sample. Material for sequencing was blood T cells: a sorted CD56 or NKG2C T cell subset, CD4+ or CD8+ T cells, or bulk PBMC T cells (not recorded which). Every receptor here comes from a woman between 18 and 70 years old in good health.

The gene calls are TRBV6-2 or TRBV6-3 and TRBJ2-1; there is no DNA to check the TCRdb D call of TRBD1. The CDR3 consists of 15 residues. Germline CDR1 and CDR2: MNHEY and SVGEGT. CDR3 region: CASSWTASSYNEQFF.

V is TRBV20-1 and J is TRBJ2-3; without DNA, the TCRdb call of TRBD2 cannot be checked. CDR1 and CDR2 (germline): DFQATT, SNEGSKA (reference sequence). This CDR3 contains 17 residues. The CDR3 spells CSASAVTGTSSLDTQYF.

The chain links TRBV6-4 to TRBJ2-5; the TRBD2 assignment by TCRdb is unverifiable without DNA. The CDR3 is 13 amino acids. The germline V gene encodes CDR1 MRHNA and CDR2 SNTAGT. This CDR3 reads CASSRDGGETQYF.

The chain recombines TRBV3-1 with TRBJ1-5. This CDR3 is 16 amino acids long. The germline V gene has CDR1 LGHDT and CDR2 YNNKEL (reference sequence). The CDR3 sequence: CASSQDWDQGGQPQHF.

The chain recombines TRBV5-4 with TRBJ1-3. Germline V gene sequence: CDR1 SGHNT, CDR2 YYREEE (reference sequence). The CDR3 is 13 amino acids. CDR3 protein: CASKMDLLNTIYF. The variable domain in full, completed from reference TRBV5-4 and TRBJ1-3, reads ETGVTQSPTHLIKTRGQQVTLRCSSQSGHNTVSWYQQALGQGPQFIFQYYREEENGRGNFPPRFSGLQFPNYSSELNVNALELDDSALYLCASKMDLLNTIYFGEGSWLTVV.

The CDR3: CAIMWRTGTDTEAFF. The chain carries TRBV10-3 and TRBJ1-1; the D call of TRBD1 rests on TCRdb alone, since no DNA is present to check it. The CDR3 covers 15 residues. The V gene's germline CDR1 is ENHRY and CDR2 SYGVKD.

The chain joins TRBV20-1 to TRBJ2-3; with no DNA, the TCRdb D assignment of TRBD2 cannot be verified. CDR3 length: 15 amino acids. Per the germline V gene, CDR1 is DFQATT and CDR2 is SNEGSKA (reference sequence). The CDR3 spells CSAIKGLAGGDTQYF.

The chain carries TRBV20-1 and TRBJ1-4; the D gene TCRdb calls, TRBD1, cannot be checked with no DNA. CDR1 and CDR2 (germline): DFQATT, SNEGSKA (reference sequence). The CDR3 is 15 residues long. The CDR3 is CSAREGERPNEKLFF.

This rearrangement joins TRBV20-1 to TRBJ1-2. The germline CDR1 and CDR2 sequences are DFQATT and SNEGSKA (reference sequence). The CDR3 is made up of 11 amino acids. The CDR3 sequence is CSASIGSGYTF.

J is TRBJ2-3 and V is TRBV20-1; TCRdb picks TRBD2, but there is no DNA to check that call. Germline V gives CDR1 DFQATT, CDR2 SNEGSKA (reference sequence). The CDR3 runs to 13 residues. The CDR3 loop reads CSAPPSGTDTQYF.

This sequence joins TRBV11-3 and TRBJ2-7; without DNA, the TCRdb call of TRBD2 cannot be checked. The V gene's germline CDR1 is SGHNT and CDR2 YENEEA. The CDR3 spans 16 residues. The CDR3 spells CASSPTPTSGSYEQYF.

J is TRBJ2-1 and V is TRBV6-2 or TRBV6-3; without DNA, the TCRdb call of TRBD1 cannot be checked. The CDR3 consists of 17 residues. CDR1 is MNHEY, CDR2 SVGEGT, per germline. CDR3 in amino acids: CASSATRDRRPSREQFF.

J is TRBJ1-4 and V is TRBV30. This CDR3 has 13 residues. The germline gives CDR1 GTSNPN, CDR2 SVGIG (reference sequence). The CDR3 is CAWSAGINEKLFF.

This chain joins TRBV5-1 and TRBJ2-1; there is no DNA to check the TCRdb D call of TRBD2. The CDR3 consists of 15 residues. Germline values: CDR1 SGHRS, CDR2 YFSETQ. CDR3 loop: CASSTTSGVYNEQFF.

The chain is built from TRBV7-9 and TRBJ2-1; TCRdb names TRBD2, which stays unverified in the absence of DNA. This CDR3 contains 15 residues. The V gene's germline CDR1 is SEHNR and CDR2 FQNEAQ (reference sequence). Here the CDR3 reads CASSVWSGVGDEQFF.